This is a list of T cell receptor beta chains from one sample in a study of early T cells in non-severe SARS-CoV-2 infection. TCRdb ran MiXCR on the 5' RACE reads and lists one entry per CDR3 protein. The sample contains about 56,000 distinct CDR3 sequences, roughly 10% of which appear only once. Sample: whole blood. The receptors originated from an adult who was a healthcare worker with PCR-confirmed SARS-CoV-2 infection or an uninfected control (not recorded which). CDR3s include the opening cysteine and the closing phenylalanine or tryptophan. D genes are given only for firm matches. Expanded clones are given a class, and other clones once, few, many or no size at all.

d_gene	v_gene	j_gene	abundance	CDR3nt	CDR3aa
.	TRBV6-5	TRBJ1-5	.	TGTGCCAGCAGTTACCCCACGCCGCCAAGCAATCAGCCCCAGCATTTT	CASSYPTPPSNQPQHF
TRBD2	TRBV29-1	TRBJ2-2	.	TGCTCCGGACTAGCGGGAGGTAACACCGGGGAGCTGTTTTTT	CSGLAGGNTGELFF
TRBD1	TRBV24-1	TRBJ1-2	many	TGTGCCACCAGTGCGGGACAGGGGTATGGCTACACCTTC	CATSAGQGYGYTF
.	TRBV10-3	TRBJ2-7	few	TGTGCCATCAGACGGGATTCGGGGTCCTACGAGCAGTACTTC	CAIRRDSGSYEQYF
.	TRBV20-1	TRBJ2-1	few	TGCAGTGCTAGATCGGCTAGCGTTTTATACAATGAGCAGTTCTTC	CSARSASVLYNEQFF
.	TRBV7-9	TRBJ2-1	many	TGTGCCAGCAGCTTAGTTCTTGATGAGCAGTTCTTC	CASSLVLDEQFF
TRBD2	TRBV9	TRBJ2-1	few	TGTGCCAGCAGCGTAGCGACTAGCGGGAGGGGTCAGGATGAGCAGTTCTTC	CASSVATSGRGQDEQFF
.	TRBV24-1	TRBJ2-3	many	TGTGCCACCAGTGAAAGTTTGGCAGATACGCAGTATTTT	CATSESLADTQYF
TRBD1	TRBV6-6	TRBJ2-5	many	TGTGCCAGCAGTGACAGGGCCGGAGGCCAAGAGACCCAGTACTTC	CASSDRAGGQETQYF
TRBD2	TRBV20-1	TRBJ2-7	.	TGCAGTGCTAGGTTTGAAGCGGGAGGGTCCTACGAGCAGTACTTC	CSARFEAGGSYEQYF
TRBD2	TRBV5-1	TRBJ2-3	.	TGCGCCAGCAGCTTGGTGGGGACTAGCGGGAAATATACGCAGTATTTT	CASSLVGTSGKYTQYF
TRBD1	TRBV7-9	TRBJ1-2	.	TGTGCCAGCAGCTCGGGACAGGGAATTGATGGCTACACCTTC	CASSSGQGIDGYTF
.	TRBV12-3/TRBV12-4	TRBJ1-1	many	TGTGCCAGCAGTTTATTTCGACAGGAAGCTTTCTTT	CASSLFRQEAFF
.	TRBV6-4	TRBJ1-2	many	TGTGCCAGCAGATGGGACCACGGGGACTATGGCTACACCTTC	CASRWDHGDYGYTF
.	TRBV18	TRBJ2-7	.	TGTGCCAGCTCACCACTCACTCCGGGGGAGCAGTACTTC	CASSPLTPGEQYF
.	TRBV29-1	TRBJ1-1	many	TGCAGCGCCGACGGAATCTACTTGAACACTGAAGCTTTCTTT	CSADGIYLNTEAFF
.	TRBV20-1	TRBJ2-3	few	TGCAGTGCTAGACGCGGTTCCGATACGCAGTATTTT	CSARRGSDTQYF
TRBD2	TRBV7-9	TRBJ2-7	many	TGTGCCAGCAGCTCGGGACTAGGCTTCTCCTACGAGCAGTACTTC	CASSSGLGFSYEQYF
.	TRBV5-1	TRBJ1-1	many	TGCGCCAGCAGCGTGGACAGTGGGGGCACTGAAGCTTTCTTT	CASSVDSGGTEAFF
.	TRBV10-3	TRBJ2-5	.	TGTGCCATCAGCGGGGGAAGCCAAGAGACCCAGTACTTC	CAISGGSQETQYF
.	TRBV6-2/TRBV6-3	TRBJ1-3	.	TGTGCCAGCAGTCAACGGGCCACCATATATTTT	CASSQRATIYF
TRBD2	TRBV4-1	TRBJ2-3	many	TGCGCCAGCAGGCACGGGGGAGGGGGCACAGATACGCAGTATTTT	CASRHGGGGTDTQYF
.	TRBV10-3	TRBJ2-7	few	TGTGCCATCAGTGAGTCGGGACCACGCGAGCAGTACTTC	CAISESGPREQYF
.	TRBV6-1	TRBJ2-1	.	TGTGCCAGCAGTGAAGCGCTAGGTTACAATGAGCAGTTCTTC	CASSEALGYNEQFF
.	TRBV18	TRBJ1-1	few	TGTGCCAGCTCACCTGTGGACGGAGAAAACACTGAAGCTTTCTTT	CASSPVDGENTEAFF
.	TRBV5-1	TRBJ1-3	.	TGCGCCAGCAGCTTGGCCGGCAGGGCCGGAAACACCATATATTTT	CASSLAGRAGNTIYF
.	TRBV9	TRBJ2-1	many	TGTGCCAGCAGCGTAGCTAACCGGGGTTCCTACAATGAGCAGTTCTTC	CASSVANRGSYNEQFF
.	TRBV12-3/TRBV12-4	TRBJ2-1	few	TGTGCCAGCAGTTTAGGCTGGACCACCTACAATGAGCAGTTCTTC	CASSLGWTTYNEQFF
TRBD2	TRBV7-6	TRBJ2-1	many	TGTGCCAGCAGCCGTCTAGCGGGAGCGTCAAATGAGCAGTTCTTC	CASSRLAGASNEQFF
.	TRBV20-1	TRBJ2-7	.	TGCAGTGCTAGAGATGGAGTACGAGGGAACGAGCAGTACTTC	CSARDGVRGNEQYF
.	TRBV20-1	TRBJ1-1	.	TGCAGTGCCCCACTGGCAGGGGCCGGGACTGAAGCTTTCTTT	CSAPLAGAGTEAFF
TRBD1	TRBV5-1	TRBJ2-1	many	TGCGCCAGCAGCTTGGAGGGACAGGGGTACAATGAGCAGTTCTTC	CASSLEGQGYNEQFF
.	TRBV3-1	TRBJ2-7	few	TGTGCCAGCAGCCAAGTTGGCAGACATCAAGGAGAGCAGTACTTC	CASSQVGRHQGEQYF
TRBD1	TRBV6-2/TRBV6-3	TRBJ2-6	.	TGTGCCAGCAGACCCCCGGGACAGGGTAGCCCTGGGGCCAACGTCCTGACTTTC	CASRPPGQGSPGANVLTF
.	TRBV20-1	TRBJ2-2	many	TGCAGTGCTAGGAAAGGGATAGCCGGGGAGCTGTTTTTT	CSARKGIAGELFF
.	TRBV9	TRBJ2-1	few	TGTGCCAGCAGCGCCGCCGGTCAGGGGACAAATGAGCAGTTCTTC	CASSAAGQGTNEQFF
TRBD2	TRBV7-9	TRBJ2-1	few	TGTGCCAGCAGCTTATATACTAGCGGGCCACCTGAGCAGTTCTTC	CASSLYTSGPPEQFF
TRBD2	TRBV20-1	TRBJ2-7	many	TGCAGTGCTCATCCGGGGACTAAGATAGGCTACGAGCAGTACTTC	CSAHPGTKIGYEQYF
.	TRBV12-3/TRBV12-4	TRBJ1-4	many	TGTGCCAGCAGTTTACAGCGGGGACTCTGGGAAAAACTGTTTTTT	CASSLQRGLWEKLFF
.	TRBV3-1	TRBJ2-3	.	TGTGCCAGCAGCCAAGGGCGGGATACTACGCAGTATTTT	CASSQGRDTTQYF
.	TRBV19	TRBJ1-2	.	TGTGCCAGTAGTAAAAGGCATCAAGCTAACTATGGCTACACCTTC	CASSKRHQANYGYTF
.	TRBV7-2	TRBJ1-2	many	TGTGCCAGCAGCTTAGGCAACTATGGCTACACCTTC	CASSLGNYGYTF
.	TRBV3-1	TRBJ1-5	.	TGTGCCAGCAGCCAAGAGACAGGCGGCAATCAGCCCCAGCATTTT	CASSQETGGNQPQHF
.	TRBV5-1	TRBJ1-2	many	TGCGCCAGCAGCTCAGGGTCGGCTGGCTACACCTTC	CASSSGSAGYTF
TRBD2	TRBV14	TRBJ2-5	.	TGTGCCAGCAGCCCCCTTGGGGCGGGAGTGGAGACCCAGTACTTC	CASSPLGAGVETQYF